The clone carrying this TCR beta chain appeared a few times. Antigen unknown. This CDR3 is built from 13 residues. Trimming took 2 bases from V and 5 from J, leaving 7 bases between them. Germline V gives CDR1 MNHEY, CDR2 SVGAGI. The sample is drawn from a study of cytomegalovirus exposure and HLA in healthy donors. General study findings and limits: Later analysis found that TCR beta chains associated with HLA were more clonally expanded than other, equally common chains.

The PCR used 60 Vbeta and 13 Jbeta primers. Sequencing used immunoSEQ multiplex PCR; TCRdb keeps in-frame clones, though not all of them. The repertoire holds some 140,000 clones, with about three quarters as singletons. The material sequenced was PBMCs. The receptor comes from a male donor in good health and CMV-seropositive. This chain uses TRBV6-5 with TRBJ2-1, with D perhaps TRBD2 (5 bases). In DNA form, the CDR3 reads TGTGCCAGCAGTTACGGACTGGACAATGAGCAGTTCTTC. This codes for CASSYGLDNEQFF.